This T cell receptor beta chain emerged from a study of technical replicates of blood from several donors. This clone has a single count. This CDR3 is built from 14 residues. From germline, CDR1 is SGDLS and CDR2 YYNGEE. Between the trimmed V and J ends, which lost 0 bases and 6 bases, there was a span of 11 bases. Clones were read by immunoSEQ multiplex PCR, and TCRdb kept only the in-frame ones, dropping some. The profile shows about 72,000 clones, around 90% of them singletons. The sequence was collected from a human donor in good health. This chain uses TRBV9 with TRBJ2-3; possible D gene TRBD2, 6 bases. The sequenced material came from T cells isolated from PBMCs. The CDR3 DNA follows: TGTGCCAGCAGCGTAGGTAGCGGAGGGGATACGCAGTATTTT. Its translation: CASSVGSGGDTQYF.